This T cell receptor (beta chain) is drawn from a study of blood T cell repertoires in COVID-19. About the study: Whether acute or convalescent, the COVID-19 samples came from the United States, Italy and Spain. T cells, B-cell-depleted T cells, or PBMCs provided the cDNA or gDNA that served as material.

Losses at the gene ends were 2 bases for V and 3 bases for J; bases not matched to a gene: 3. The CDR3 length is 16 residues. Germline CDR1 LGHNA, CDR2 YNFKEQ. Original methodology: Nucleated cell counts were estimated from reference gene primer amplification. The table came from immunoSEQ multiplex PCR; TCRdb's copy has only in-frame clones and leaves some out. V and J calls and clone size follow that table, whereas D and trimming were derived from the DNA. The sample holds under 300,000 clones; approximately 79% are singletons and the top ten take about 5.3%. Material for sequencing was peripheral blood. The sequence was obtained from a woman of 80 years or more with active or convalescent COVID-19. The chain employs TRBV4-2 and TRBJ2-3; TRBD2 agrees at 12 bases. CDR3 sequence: CASSQSGTSGTDTQYF. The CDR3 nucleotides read TGTGCCAGCAGCCAATCAGGGACTAGCGGGACAGATACGCAGTATTTT.